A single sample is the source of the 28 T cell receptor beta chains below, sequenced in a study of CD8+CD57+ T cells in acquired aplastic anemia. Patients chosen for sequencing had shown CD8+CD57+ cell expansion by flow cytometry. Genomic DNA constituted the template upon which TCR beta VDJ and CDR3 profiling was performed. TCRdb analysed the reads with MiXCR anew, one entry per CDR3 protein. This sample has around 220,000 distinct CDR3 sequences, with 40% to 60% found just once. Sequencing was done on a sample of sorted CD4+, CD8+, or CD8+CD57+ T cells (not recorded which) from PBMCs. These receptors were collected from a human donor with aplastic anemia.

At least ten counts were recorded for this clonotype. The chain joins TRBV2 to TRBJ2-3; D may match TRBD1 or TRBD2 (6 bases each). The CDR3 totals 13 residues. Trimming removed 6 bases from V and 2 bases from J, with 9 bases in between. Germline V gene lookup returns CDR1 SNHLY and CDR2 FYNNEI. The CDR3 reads CASSGGLTDTQYF. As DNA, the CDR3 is TGTGCCAGCAGCGGGGGCCTCACAGATACGCAGTATTTT.

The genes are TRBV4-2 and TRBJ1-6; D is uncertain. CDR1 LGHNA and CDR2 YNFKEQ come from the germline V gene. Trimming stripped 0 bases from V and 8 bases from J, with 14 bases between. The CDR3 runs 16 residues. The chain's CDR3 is CASSQDDTQVYSPLHF. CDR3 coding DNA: TGTGCCAGCAGCCAAGATGACACCCAAGTATATTCACCCCTCCACTTT.

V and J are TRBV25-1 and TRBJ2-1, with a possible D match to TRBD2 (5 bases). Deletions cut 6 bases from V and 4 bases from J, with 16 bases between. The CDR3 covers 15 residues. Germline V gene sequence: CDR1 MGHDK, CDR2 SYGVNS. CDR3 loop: CASSLENGDYNEQFF. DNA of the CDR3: TGTGCCAGCAGCCTAGAAAACGGGGATTACAATGAGCAGTTCTTC.

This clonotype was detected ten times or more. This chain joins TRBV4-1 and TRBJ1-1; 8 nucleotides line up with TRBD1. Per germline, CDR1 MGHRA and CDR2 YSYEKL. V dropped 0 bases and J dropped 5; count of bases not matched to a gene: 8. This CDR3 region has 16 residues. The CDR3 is CASSQDPGGRGTEAFF. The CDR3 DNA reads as TGCGCCAGCAGCCAAGATCCAGGGGGCAGAGGGACTGAAGCTTTCTTT.

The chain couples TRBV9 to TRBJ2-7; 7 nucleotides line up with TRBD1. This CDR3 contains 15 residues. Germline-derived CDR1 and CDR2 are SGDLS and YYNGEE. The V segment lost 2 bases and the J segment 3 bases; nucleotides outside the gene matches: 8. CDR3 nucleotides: TGTGCCAGCAGCGTTCTGGGACAGCGAGTCTACGAGCAGTACTTC. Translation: CASSVLGQRVYEQYF.

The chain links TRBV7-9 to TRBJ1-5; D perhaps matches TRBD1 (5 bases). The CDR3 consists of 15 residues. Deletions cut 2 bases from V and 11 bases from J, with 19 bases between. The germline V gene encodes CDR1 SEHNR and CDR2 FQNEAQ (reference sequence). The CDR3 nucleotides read TGTGCCAGCAGCTTAACGAGGGGTCAGTGGGAGACCCAGCATTTT. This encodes CASSLTRGQWETQHF.

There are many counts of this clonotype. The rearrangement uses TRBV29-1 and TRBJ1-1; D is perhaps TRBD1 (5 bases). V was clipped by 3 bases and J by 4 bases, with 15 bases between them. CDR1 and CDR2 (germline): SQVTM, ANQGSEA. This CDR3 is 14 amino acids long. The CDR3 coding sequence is TGCAGCGTTGATCTTGGGACGCGGGGCACTGAAGCTTTCTTT. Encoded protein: CSVDLGTRGTEAFF.

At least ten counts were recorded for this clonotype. CDR3 in DNA: TGCGCCAGCAGCCTGGCAGGAACCTCCTACGAGCAGTACTTC. Translated, it gives CASSLAGTSYEQYF. The genes are TRBV5-1 and TRBJ2-7, with D unresolved. Trimming shortened V by 4 bases and J by 0 bases, and 11 bases separated the two germline ends. Germline V CDR1 and CDR2: SGHRS, YFSETQ. The CDR3 consists of 14 residues.

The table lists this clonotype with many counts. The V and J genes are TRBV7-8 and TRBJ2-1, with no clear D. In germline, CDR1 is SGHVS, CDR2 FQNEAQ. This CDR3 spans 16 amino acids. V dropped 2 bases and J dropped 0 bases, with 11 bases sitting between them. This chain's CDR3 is CASSLTEPSSYNEQFF. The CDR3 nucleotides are TGTGCCAGCAGCTTAACCGAACCAAGCTCCTACAATGAGCAGTTCTTC.

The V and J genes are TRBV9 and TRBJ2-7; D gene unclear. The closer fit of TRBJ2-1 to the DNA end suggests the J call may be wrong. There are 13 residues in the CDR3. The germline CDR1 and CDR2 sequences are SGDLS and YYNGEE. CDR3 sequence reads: CASSVGTYNEQFF. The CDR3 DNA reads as TGTGCCAGCAGCGTAGGGACCTACAATGAGCAGTTCTTC.

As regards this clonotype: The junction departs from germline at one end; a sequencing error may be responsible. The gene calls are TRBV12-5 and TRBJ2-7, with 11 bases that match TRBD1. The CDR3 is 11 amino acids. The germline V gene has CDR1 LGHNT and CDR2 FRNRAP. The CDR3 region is CASGLGTGGDF. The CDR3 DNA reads TGTGCTAGTGGTTTGGGGACAGGGGGCGACTTC.

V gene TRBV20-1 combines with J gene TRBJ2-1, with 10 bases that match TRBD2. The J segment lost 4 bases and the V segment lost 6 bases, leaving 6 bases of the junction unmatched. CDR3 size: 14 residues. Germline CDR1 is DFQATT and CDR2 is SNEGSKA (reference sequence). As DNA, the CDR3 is TGCAGTGCGTGGGTAGCGGGGGGTTACAATGAGCAGTTCTTC. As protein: CSAWVAGGYNEQFF.

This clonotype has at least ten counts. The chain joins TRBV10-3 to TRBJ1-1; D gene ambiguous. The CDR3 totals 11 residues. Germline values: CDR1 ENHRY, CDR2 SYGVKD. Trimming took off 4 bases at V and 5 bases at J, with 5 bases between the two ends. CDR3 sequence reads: CAISGFTEAFF. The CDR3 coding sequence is TGTGCCATCAGTGGATTTACTGAAGCTTTCTTT.

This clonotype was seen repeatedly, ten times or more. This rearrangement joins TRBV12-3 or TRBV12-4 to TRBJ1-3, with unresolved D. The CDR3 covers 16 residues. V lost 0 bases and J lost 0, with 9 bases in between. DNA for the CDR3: TGTGCCAGCAGTTTAGCTGCAGGAGGCTCTGGAAACACCATATATTTT. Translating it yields CASSLAAGGSGNTIYF.

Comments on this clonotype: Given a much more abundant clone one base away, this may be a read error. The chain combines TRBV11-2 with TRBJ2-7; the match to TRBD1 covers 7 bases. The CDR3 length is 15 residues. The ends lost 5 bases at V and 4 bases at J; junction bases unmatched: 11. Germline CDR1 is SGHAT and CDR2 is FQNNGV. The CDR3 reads CASSRSRQGEYEQYF. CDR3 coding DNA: TGTGCCAGCAGCCGTAGTAGGCAGGGGGAATACGAGCAGTACTTC.

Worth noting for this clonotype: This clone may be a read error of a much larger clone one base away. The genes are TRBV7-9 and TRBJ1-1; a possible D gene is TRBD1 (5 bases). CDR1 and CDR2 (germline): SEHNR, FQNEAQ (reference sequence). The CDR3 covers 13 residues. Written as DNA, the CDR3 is TGCGCCAGCAGCGACAGTATCAACATTGAAGCTTTCTTT. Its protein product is CASSDSINIEAFF.

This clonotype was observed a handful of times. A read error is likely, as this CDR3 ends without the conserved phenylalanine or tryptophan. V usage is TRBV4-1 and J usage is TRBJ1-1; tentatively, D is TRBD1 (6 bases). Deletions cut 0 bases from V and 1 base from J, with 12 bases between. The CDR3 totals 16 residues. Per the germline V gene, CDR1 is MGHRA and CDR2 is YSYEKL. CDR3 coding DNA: TGCGCCAGCAGCCAAGAAGCCGGGGGCGAGAACACTGAAGCTTTCCTT. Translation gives CASSQEAGGENTEAFL.

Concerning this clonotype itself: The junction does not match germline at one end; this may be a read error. The DNA for the CDR3 is TGTGCCAGCAGCAAGGGACGAAATGGAAAACTGTTTTTT. Translation gives CASSKGRNGKLFF. The chain recombines TRBV7-9 with TRBJ1-4, with D possibly TRBD1 on 5 matching bases. The germline V gene has CDR1 SEHNR and CDR2 FQNEAQ (reference sequence). CDR3 size: 13 residues. The complete variable domain, with remaining parts taken from reference TRBV7-9 and TRBJ1-4, reads DTGVSQNPRHKITKRGQNVTFRCDPISEHNRLYWYRQTLGQGPEFLTYFQNEAQLEKSRLLSDRFSAERPKGSFSTLEIQRTEQGDSAMYLCASSKGRNGKLFFGSGTQLSVL.

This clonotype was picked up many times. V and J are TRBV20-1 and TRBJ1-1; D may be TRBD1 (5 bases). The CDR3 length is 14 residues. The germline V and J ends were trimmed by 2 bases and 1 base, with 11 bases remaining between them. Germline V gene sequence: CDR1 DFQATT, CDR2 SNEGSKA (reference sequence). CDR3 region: CSARKQATNTEAFF. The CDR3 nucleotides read TGCAGTGCTAGAAAACAGGCTACGAACACTGAAGCTTTCTTT.

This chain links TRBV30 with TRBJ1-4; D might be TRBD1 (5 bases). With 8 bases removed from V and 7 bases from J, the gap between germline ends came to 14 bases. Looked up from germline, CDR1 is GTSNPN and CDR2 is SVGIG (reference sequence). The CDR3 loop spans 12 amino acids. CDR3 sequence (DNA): TGTGCCCGCCGGGACCCCGGTGAAAAACTGTTTTTT. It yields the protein CARRDPGEKLFF. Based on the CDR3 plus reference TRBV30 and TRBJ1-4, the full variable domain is SQTIHQWPATLVQPVGSPLSLECTVEGTSNPNLYWYRQAAGRGLQLLFYSVGIGQISSEVPQNLSASRPQDRQFILSSKKLLLSDSGFYLCARRDPGEKLFFGSGTQLSVL.

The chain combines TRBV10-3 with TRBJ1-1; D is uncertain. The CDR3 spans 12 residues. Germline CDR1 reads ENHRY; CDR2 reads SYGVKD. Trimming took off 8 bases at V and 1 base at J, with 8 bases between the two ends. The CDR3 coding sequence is TGTGCCATCGGTGGCGGGAACACTGAAGCTTTCTTT. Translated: CAIGGGNTEAFF.

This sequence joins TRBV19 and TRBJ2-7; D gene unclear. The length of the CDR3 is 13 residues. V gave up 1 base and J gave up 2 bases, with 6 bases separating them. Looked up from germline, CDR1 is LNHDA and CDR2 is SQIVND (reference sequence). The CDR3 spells CASSIGSPYEQYF. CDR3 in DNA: TGTGCCAGTAGTATAGGCAGTCCCTACGAGCAGTACTTC.

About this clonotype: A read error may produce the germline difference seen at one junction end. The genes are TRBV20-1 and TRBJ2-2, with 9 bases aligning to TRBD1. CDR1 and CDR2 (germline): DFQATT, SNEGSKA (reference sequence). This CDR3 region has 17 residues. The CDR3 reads CSVRDPNRGRRTGELFF. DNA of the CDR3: TGCAGTGTTAGAGATCCCAACAGGGGGCGGCGGACCGGGGAGCTGTTTTTT.

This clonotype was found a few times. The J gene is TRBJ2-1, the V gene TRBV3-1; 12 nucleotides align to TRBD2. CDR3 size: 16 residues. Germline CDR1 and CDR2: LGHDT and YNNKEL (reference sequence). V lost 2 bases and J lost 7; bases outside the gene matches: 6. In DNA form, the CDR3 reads TGTGCCAGCAGCCAACGGGCTAGCGGGGGGGTTAATGAGCAGTTCTTC. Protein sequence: CASSQRASGGVNEQFF.

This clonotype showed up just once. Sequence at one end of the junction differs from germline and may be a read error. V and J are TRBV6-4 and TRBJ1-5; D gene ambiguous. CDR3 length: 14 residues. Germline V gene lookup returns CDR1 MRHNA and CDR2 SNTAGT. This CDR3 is CASSADYSSQPQHF. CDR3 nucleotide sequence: TGTGCCAGCAGTGCCGATTATAGCAGTCAGCCCCAGCACTTT.

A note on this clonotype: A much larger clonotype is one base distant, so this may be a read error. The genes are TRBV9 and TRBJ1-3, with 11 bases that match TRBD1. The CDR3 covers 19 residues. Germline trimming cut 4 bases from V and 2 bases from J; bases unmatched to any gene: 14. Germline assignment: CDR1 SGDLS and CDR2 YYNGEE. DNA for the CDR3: TGTGCCAGCAGCCCCGTTGGGACAGGGGGAGGAGGGGCTGGAAACACCATATATTTT. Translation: CASSPVGTGGGGAGNTIYF.

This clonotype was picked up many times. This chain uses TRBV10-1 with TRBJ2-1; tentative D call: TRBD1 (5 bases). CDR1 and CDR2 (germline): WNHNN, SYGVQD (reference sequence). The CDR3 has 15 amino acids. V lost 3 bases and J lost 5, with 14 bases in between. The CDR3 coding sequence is TGCGCCAGCAGTGACCTTGGGGCCCCGGACAATGAGCAGTTCTTC. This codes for CASSDLGAPDNEQFF.

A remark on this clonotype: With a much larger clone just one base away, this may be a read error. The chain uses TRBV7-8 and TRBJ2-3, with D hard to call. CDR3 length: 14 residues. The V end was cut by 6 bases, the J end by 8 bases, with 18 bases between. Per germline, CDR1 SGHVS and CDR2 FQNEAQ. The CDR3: CASSRPPATITQYF. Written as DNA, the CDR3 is TGTGCCAGCAGTCGGCCTCCTGCTACGATTACGCAGTATTTT.